This TCR beta chain comes out of a study of cytomegalovirus exposure and HLA in healthy donors. Background on the study: Within an early data release were around 80 million unique TCRs drawn from HLA-typed donors.

V shed 2 bases, J shed 7 bases, and the junction held 4 bases outside the gene matches. The V gene's germline CDR1 is LNHDA and CDR2 SQIVND (reference sequence). This CDR3 has 14 residues. About this clone: Its specificity is unknown.

Study observations and caveats: The authors later found HLA-associated TCR beta chains more clonally expanded than equally common others. An analysis done earlier found most TCR beta V segments productive about 90% or about 30% of the time.

PCR employed 60 Vbeta and 13 Jbeta primers. The table came from immunoSEQ multiplex PCR; TCRdb's copy has only in-frame clones and leaves some out. The sample lists roughly 110,000 clones; roughly 75% were seen once. The origin of this receptor is a man aged 35 to 55 in good health and CMV-seronegative. The genes are TRBV19 and TRBJ2-2, with 7 bases lining up with TRBD2. The sequenced sample was PBMCs. CDR3 in DNA: TGTGCCAGTAGTATAAGGGGCGGGGGCGGGGAGCTGTTTTTT. Its protein product is CASSIRGGGGELFF.